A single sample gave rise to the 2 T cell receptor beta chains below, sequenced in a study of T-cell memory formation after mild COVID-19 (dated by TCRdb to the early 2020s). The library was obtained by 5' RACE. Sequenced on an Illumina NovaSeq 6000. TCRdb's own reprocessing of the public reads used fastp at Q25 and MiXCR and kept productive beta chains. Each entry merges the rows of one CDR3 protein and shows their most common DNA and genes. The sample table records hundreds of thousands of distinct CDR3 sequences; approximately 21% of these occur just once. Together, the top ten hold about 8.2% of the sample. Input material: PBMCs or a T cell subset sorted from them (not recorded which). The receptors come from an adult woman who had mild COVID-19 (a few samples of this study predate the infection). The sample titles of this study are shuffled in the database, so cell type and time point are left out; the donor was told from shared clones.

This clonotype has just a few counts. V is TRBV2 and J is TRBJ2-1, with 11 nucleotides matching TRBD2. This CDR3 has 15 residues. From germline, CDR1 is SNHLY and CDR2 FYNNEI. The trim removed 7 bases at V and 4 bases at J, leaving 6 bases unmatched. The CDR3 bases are TGTGCCAGCACCCTACTAGCGGGGGCTTACAATGAGCAGTTCTTC. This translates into CASTLLAGAYNEQFF.

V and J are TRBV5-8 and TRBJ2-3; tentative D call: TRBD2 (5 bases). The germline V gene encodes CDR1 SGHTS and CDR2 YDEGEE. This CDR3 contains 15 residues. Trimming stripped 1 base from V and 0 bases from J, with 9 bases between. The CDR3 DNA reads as TGTGCCAGCAGCTTGTTTGGACTGAGCACAGATACGCAGTATTTT. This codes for CASSLFGLSTDTQYF.